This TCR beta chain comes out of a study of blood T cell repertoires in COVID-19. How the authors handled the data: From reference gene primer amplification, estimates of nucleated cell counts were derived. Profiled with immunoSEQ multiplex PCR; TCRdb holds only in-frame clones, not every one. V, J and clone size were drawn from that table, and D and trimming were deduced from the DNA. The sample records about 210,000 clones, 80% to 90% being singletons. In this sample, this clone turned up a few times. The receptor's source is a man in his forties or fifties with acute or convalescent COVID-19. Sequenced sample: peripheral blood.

The CDR3 nucleotides read TGTGCCTGGAGGGGACAGGGCAATGAGCAGTTCTTC. Translated, it gives CAWRGQGNEQFF. This rearrangement joins TRBV30 to TRBJ2-1; 9 bases agree with TRBD1. V shed 3 bases, J shed 6 bases, and the junction held 0 bases outside the gene matches. The CDR3 totals 12 residues. CDR1 GTSNPN and CDR2 SVGIG come from the germline V gene (reference sequence).